These 16 T cell receptor beta chains were all obtained from the same sample, sequenced in a study of radiation and T cells in renal cell carcinoma. The method was immunoSEQ multiplex PCR; TCRdb's version includes in-frame clones alone and lacks a portion of them. Seen here are fewer than 200,000 clones, approximately 90% observed once, and the top ten hold 11%. Time point denoted: blood 4 weeks post-SBRT, at nephrectomy. Treatment given: 15 Gy SBRT to primary tumor, nephrectomy 4 weeks later. The source was blood, collected from a patient whose treatment included radiotherapy and nephrectomy. Receptor source: a woman between 45 and 60 years old with renal cell carcinoma.

J is TRBJ1-6 and V is TRBV11-2, with a possible D match to TRBD1 (5 bases). The CDR3 contains 14 residues. The V gene's germline CDR1 is SGHAT and CDR2 FQNNGV. V lost 4 bases, J lost 7 bases, and 11 bases lay in between. The chain's CDR3 is CASSWVQGNSPLHF. CDR3 sequence (DNA): TGTGCCAGCAGCTGGGTCCAGGGCAATTCACCCCTCCACTTT. Using reference TRBV11-2 and TRBJ1-6 for the parts outside the CDR3, the full variable domain is EAGVAQSPRYKIIEKRQSVAFWCNPISGHATLYWYQQILGQGPKLLIQFQNNGVVDDSQLPKDRFSAERLKGVDSTLKIQPAKLEDSAVYLCASSWVQGNSPLHFGNGTRLTVT.

The chain carries TRBV5-1 and TRBJ2-2; D ambiguous. The CDR3 is 13 residues long. Germline loops: CDR1 SGHRS, CDR2 YFSETQ. V dropped 4 bases and J dropped 2 bases, with 6 bases sitting between them. CDR3 in DNA: TGCGCCAGCAGCCTTGTCAACACCGGGGAGCTGTTTTTT. It encodes CASSLVNTGELFF. The full variable domain, with the rest looked up from reference TRBV5-1 and TRBJ2-2, is KAGVTQTPRYLIKTRGQQVTLSCSPISGHRSVSWYQQTPGQGLQFLFEYFSETQRNKGNFPGRFSGRQFSNSRSEMNVSTLELGDSALYLCASSLVNTGELFFGEGSRLTVL.

The sample holds a few counts of this clone. The rearrangement uses TRBV7-9 and TRBJ1-2; D remains ambiguous. Germline V gives CDR1 SEHNR, CDR2 FQNEAQ (reference sequence). The CDR3 length is 15 residues. The germline V and J ends were trimmed by 3 bases and 0 bases, with 11 bases remaining between them. Here the CDR3 reads CASSLASGTNYGYTF. The CDR3 DNA follows: TGTGCCAGCAGCTTGGCCTCGGGGACTAACTATGGCTACACCTTC.

The rearrangement joins TRBV6-1 to TRBJ2-7, with 7 bases that match TRBD1. The CDR3 is made up of 13 amino acids. J was trimmed by 1 base and V by 6 bases; bases with no gene match: 3. Germline CDR1 reads MNHNS; CDR2 reads SASEGT. CDR3 nucleotide sequence: TGTGCCAGCAGCCGGACAGGATCCTACGAGCAGTACTTC. It is translated as CASSRTGSYEQYF.

The J gene is TRBJ2-7, the V gene TRBV7-2; the D gene is possibly TRBD2 (6 bases). The germline V gene has CDR1 SGHTA and CDR2 FQGNSA. This CDR3 contains 14 residues. Between the trimmed V and J ends, which lost 5 bases and 6 bases, there was a span of 17 bases. The CDR3 reads CASSQVPEGPEQYF. CDR3 bases: TGTGCCAGCAGCCAAGTTCCGGAGGGGCCCGAGCAGTACTTC.

The chain uses TRBV7-2 and TRBJ1-2; TRBD1 matches at 9 bases. The CDR3 runs to 15 residues. CDR1 is SGHTA and CDR2 is FQGNSA in the germline V gene. After removal of 2 bases from V and 5 bases from J, the junction contained 6 bases not matched to a gene. The CDR3 spells CASSLTDRGGYGYTF. CDR3 in DNA: TGTGCCAGCAGCTTAACGGACAGGGGCGGGTATGGCTACACCTTC.

V and J are TRBV7-2 and TRBJ1-1, with 7 nucleotides matching TRBD1. This CDR3 comprises 14 residues. Trimming cost V 4 bases and J 2 bases; bases outside gene matches: 4. Germline V CDR1 and CDR2: SGHTA, FQGNSA. CDR3 nucleotide sequence: TGTGCCAGCAGCTCGACAGGGATTAACACTGAAGCTTTCTTT. This sequence encodes CASSSTGINTEAFF.

The V gene is TRBV4-1, the J gene TRBJ2-7; D not resolved. CDR1 is MGHRA and CDR2 is YSYEKL in the germline V gene. The CDR3 loop spans 15 amino acids. With 0 bases removed from V and 2 bases from J, the gap between germline ends came to 11 bases. The CDR3, as DNA: TGCGCCAGCAGCCAAGAAGGCCGCCCTGCCTACGAGCAGTACTTC. Translating gives CASSQEGRPAYEQYF.

This chain uses TRBV2 with TRBJ2-5; 10 bases are shared with TRBD2. V shed 8 bases, J shed 3 bases, and the junction held 3 bases outside the gene matches. The CDR3 runs to 13 residues. From germline, CDR1 is SNHLY and CDR2 FYNNEI. CDR3 sequence: CASQRGGEETQYF. For the CDR3, the DNA is TGTGCCAGCCAGCGGGGGGGGGAAGAGACCCAGTACTTC.

The chain couples TRBV4-1 to TRBJ2-7, with D perhaps matching TRBD1 (6 bases). The V gene lost 3 bases and the J gene lost 5 bases, with 11 bases spanning the gap. The CDR3 covers 13 residues. The germline CDR1 and CDR2 sequences are MGHRA and YSYEKL. The CDR3 DNA is TGCGCCAGCAGCCAGGGGGCTGTCGACGAGCAGTACTTC. Protein product: CASSQGAVDEQYF.

V is TRBV7-9 and J is TRBJ1-2; no firm D call. Trimming stripped 0 bases from V and 2 bases from J, with 1 base between. This CDR3 region has 12 residues. The germline V gene has CDR1 SEHNR and CDR2 FQNEAQ (reference sequence). For the CDR3, the DNA is TGTGCCAGCAGCTTAGCCAACTATGGCTACACCTTC. The encoded protein is CASSLANYGYTF.

This chain connects TRBV9 to TRBJ1-1; D unclear. CDR1 SGDLS and CDR2 YYNGEE come from the germline V gene. The V end lost 0 bases, the J end lost 6 bases, and 9 bases lay between the germline ends. CDR3 length: 13 residues. This CDR3 reads CASSVVSRPEAFF. Written as DNA, the CDR3 is TGTGCCAGCAGCGTAGTTTCGCGCCCTGAAGCTTTCTTT.

This rearrangement joins TRBV6-1 to TRBJ2-6; D is unclear. Trimming shortened V by 2 bases and J by 5 bases, and 22 bases separated the two germline ends. Germline V gene data show CDR1 as MNHNS and CDR2 as SASEGT. This CDR3 has 19 residues. CDR3 in amino acids: CASSEKDGPRLVRANVLTF. In nucleotides, the CDR3 is TGTGCCAGCAGTGAAAAGGATGGACCCCGTTTAGTGAGGGCCAACGTCCTGACTTTC.

This sequence joins TRBV6-5 and TRBJ1-1; D gene uncertain. Germline CDR1 MNHEY, CDR2 SVGAGI. Trimming removed 2 bases at V and 5 bases at J, with 9 bases between. The CDR3 consists of 13 residues. The CDR3 sequence is CASSYPGRTEAFF. Here the CDR3 DNA reads TGTGCCAGCAGTTACCCTGGTAGGACTGAAGCTTTCTTT.

This clone appeared once. J is TRBJ2-1 and V is TRBV21-1; the D call of TRBD2 is as the table states it, not checked on the DNA. TRBV21-1 constitutes a pseudogene. The CDR3 is 13 amino acids. CDR3 amino acids: CASSKGLFDEQFF. The CDR3 DNA is TGTGCCAGCAGCAAGGGACTATTCGATGAGCAGTTCTTC.

The chain recombines TRBV7-9 with TRBJ1-5; perhaps TRBD1 as D (5 bases). The CDR3 is made up of 16 amino acids. Germline V gives CDR1 SEHNR, CDR2 FQNEAQ (reference sequence). Trimming stripped 2 bases from V and 1 base from J, with 12 bases between. Written as DNA, the CDR3 is TGTGCCAGCAGCTTATCCCAGGGCGGGAGCAATCAGCCCCAGCATTTT. Translating gives CASSLSQGGSNQPQHF.